The 28 T cell receptor beta chains in this list originate from one sample, sequenced in a study of blood T cell repertoires in COVID-19. Using immunoSEQ multiplex PCR, the repertoire was profiled, and TCRdb retains in-frame clones only, with some absent. The repertoire includes about 240,000 clones, about four fifths of them detected once, and roughly 2% sits in the top ten. Sequencing input: peripheral blood. The source is a man aged 25-45 years who had recovered from COVID-19.

The rearrangement links TRBV6-5 to TRBJ2-7; tentatively, D is TRBD1 (5 bases). Germline lookup yields CDR1 MNHEY and CDR2 SVGAGI. Trimming removed 7 bases from V and 3 bases from J, with 19 bases in between. The CDR3 is 15 residues long. CDR3 sequence: CASNPDPGHSYEQYF. In nucleotides, the CDR3 is TGTGCCAGCAACCCCGACCCCGGACACAGCTACGAGCAGTACTTC.

This clone occurred once. The genes are TRBV18 and TRBJ1-6; D may be TRBD1 (5 bases). CDR1 and CDR2 (germline): KGHSH, LQKENI. CDR3 length: 14 amino acids. V was shortened by 2 bases and J by 7 bases, with 9 bases between the two germline ends. The CDR3 coding sequence is TGTGCCAGCTCACCAGGACAAGTGAATTCACCCCTCCACTTT. Translation: CASSPGQVNSPLHF.

V is TRBV18 and J is TRBJ1-3, with 12 nucleotides matching TRBD1. The CDR3 is 16 residues long. Unmatched junction bases numbered 3, after V lost 2 bases and J lost 4 bases. The germline CDR1 and CDR2 sequences are KGHSH and LQKENI. CDR3 amino acids: CASSPKGQGAGNTIYF. The CDR3, as DNA: TGTGCCAGCTCACCAAAGGGACAGGGGGCCGGAAACACCATATATTTT. The full variable domain, with the rest looked up from reference TRBV18 and TRBJ1-3, is NAGVMQNPRHLVRRRGQEARLRCSPMKGHSHVYWYRQLPEEGLKFMVYLQKENIIDESGMPKERFSAEFPKEGPSILRIQQVVRGDSAAYFCASSPKGQGAGNTIYFGEGSWLTVV.

V gene TRBV19 combines with J gene TRBJ1-1; D ambiguous. Per the germline V gene, CDR1 is LNHDA and CDR2 is SQIVND (reference sequence). V was shortened by 3 bases and J by 1 base, with 6 bases between the two germline ends. This CDR3 is 13 amino acids long. The CDR3 spells CASSIARNTEAFF. The CDR3 nucleotides read TGTGCCAGTAGTATTGCCAGGAACACTGAAGCTTTCTTT.

The V call is TRBV6-5, the J call TRBJ1-1; perhaps TRBD1 as D (6 bases). Germline V gene sequence: CDR1 MNHEY, CDR2 SVGAGI. Between the trimmed V and J ends, which lost 5 bases and 10 bases, there was a span of 17 bases. The CDR3 is made up of 13 amino acids. For the CDR3, the DNA is TGTGCCAGCAGTCAGAGAGAACAGGGCTCAGCTTTCTTT. This translates into CASSQREQGSAFF.

The gene calls are TRBV3-1 (or the pseudogene TRBV3-2) and TRBJ1-6, with 9 bases lining up with TRBD1. This CDR3 contains 15 residues. Germline CDR1 LGHDT, CDR2 YNNKEL (reference sequence). The J segment lost 5 bases and the V segment lost 4 bases, leaving 3 bases of the junction unmatched. CDR3 region: CASSLRDRDNSPLHF. CDR3 coding DNA: TGTGCCAGCAGCCTCCGGGACAGGGATAATTCACCCCTCCACTTT.

V gene TRBV24-1 combines with J gene TRBJ2-1; 10 nucleotides line up with TRBD2. V lost 4 bases to trimming and J lost 8 bases; unmatched junction nucleotides: 19. This CDR3 is 19 amino acids long. The V gene's germline CDR1 is KGHDR and CDR2 SFDVKD. Here the CDR3 DNA reads TGTGCCACCAGTGAGCCCACCCCAGCGGGGGGGCTGTCTTCTTATGAGCAGTTCTTC. Residues: CATSEPTPAGGLSSYEQFF.

The chain carries TRBV7-3 and TRBJ2-2; tentatively, D is TRBD2 (6 bases). Trimming pared 3 bases from V and 5 bases from J, leaving 10 bases between. There are 14 residues in the CDR3. The germline gives CDR1 SGHTA, CDR2 FQGTGA. The CDR3 region is CASSLVGGTGELFF. CDR3 nucleotide sequence: TGTGCCAGCAGCTTGGTTGGAGGGACCGGGGAGCTGTTTTTT.

V and J are TRBV19 and TRBJ1-4, with TRBD1 matching over 8 bases. The CDR3 consists of 15 residues. The germline gives CDR1 LNHDA, CDR2 SQIVND (reference sequence). The J segment lost 4 bases and the V segment lost 6 bases, leaving 7 bases of the junction unmatched. The DNA of the CDR3 is TGTGCCAGTAGGGCAGGGGGCTCTGGTAATGAAAAACTGTTTTTT. Protein product: CASRAGGSGNEKLFF.

This clone was observed a handful of times. This chain joins TRBV11-2 and TRBJ1-5; 8 nucleotides match TRBD1. The CDR3 sequence is 15 residues long. V shed 1 base and J 5 bases; nucleotides not matched to a gene: 4. In germline, CDR1 is SGHAT, CDR2 FQNNGV. The CDR3 sequence: CASSLGAGGHQPQHF. The DNA for the CDR3 is TGTGCCAGCAGCTTAGGGGCAGGGGGCCATCAGCCCCAGCATTTT.

The chain is built from TRBV7-3 and TRBJ2-7, with 9 nucleotides matching TRBD1. The CDR3 totals 15 residues. V shed 3 bases, J shed 3 bases, and the junction held 6 bases outside the gene matches. In germline, CDR1 is SGHTA, CDR2 FQGTGA. The CDR3 coding sequence is TGTGCCAGCAGCTTGGGACAGGGAAATTTCTACGAGCAGTACTTC. It codes for CASSLGQGNFYEQYF.

This clone has only one observation. The chain couples TRBV7-6 to TRBJ2-7; 11 positions match TRBD2. Looked up from germline, CDR1 is SGHVS and CDR2 is FNYEAQ. This CDR3 has 15 residues. V lost 5 bases, J lost 4 bases, and 7 bases stayed unmatched. CDR3 nucleotides: TGTGCCAGCAGCCCATCTAGCGGGAGGAAGTACGAGCAGTACTTC. As protein: CASSPSSGRKYEQYF.

The rearrangement joins TRBV4-1 to TRBJ1-1, with 11 positions matching TRBD1. This CDR3 region has 17 residues. Trimming removed 0 bases from V and 4 bases from J; junction bases left unmatched: 7. CDR1 MGHRA and CDR2 YSYEKL come from the germline V gene. The CDR3 DNA is TGCGCCAGCAGCCAAGAGCGCGTTGGGACAGGGGGCACTGAAGCTTTCTTT. Its translation is CASSQERVGTGGTEAFF.

V and J are TRBV6-5 and TRBJ1-4; D is possibly TRBD1 (6 bases). Germline V CDR1 and CDR2: MNHEY, SVGAGI. The CDR3 covers 13 residues. V was shortened by 7 bases and J by 8 bases, with 14 bases between the two germline ends. DNA of the CDR3: TGTGCCAGCACCCAGTCGGGGACAGAAAAACTGTTTTTT. It is translated as CASTQSGTEKLFF.

This clone was detected only a few times. V is TRBV5-1 and J is TRBJ1-6, with a tentative D call TRBD1 (5 bases). In germline, CDR1 is SGHRS, CDR2 YFSETQ. The V gene lost 5 bases and the J gene lost 8 bases, with 20 bases spanning the gap. The CDR3 extends over 16 amino acids. The DNA for the CDR3 is TGCGCCAGCAGTTTACAGGTCTCGCGGGGCTATTCACCCCTCCACTTT. Residues: CASSLQVSRGYSPLHF.

The chain is built from TRBV6-1 and TRBJ2-5; the D gene is possibly TRBD2 (7 bases). The germline gives CDR1 MNHNS, CDR2 SASEGT. This CDR3 comprises 15 residues. V shed 3 bases and J shed 1 base, with 12 bases lying between them. DNA of the CDR3: TGTGCCAGCAGTGACGCGGGGGCCCTCCAAGAGACCCAGTACTTC. Translated, it gives CASSDAGALQETQYF.

The chain joins TRBV5-1 to TRBJ2-2; a weak D match, TRBD2 (5 bases). V was trimmed by 0 bases and J by 5 bases, leaving 14 bases between them. Germline V gene sequence: CDR1 SGHRS, CDR2 YFSETQ. This CDR3 contains 16 residues. The CDR3 is CASSLAAGVGTGELFF. As DNA, the CDR3 is TGCGCCAGCAGCTTGGCCGCCGGGGTTGGGACCGGGGAGCTGTTTTTT.

This clone was counted between two and nine times. This chain uses TRBV7-9 with TRBJ2-3; 11 bases fit TRBD1. The CDR3 contains 17 residues. The trim removed 4 bases at V and 0 bases at J, leaving 6 bases unmatched. Per the germline V gene, CDR1 is SEHNR and CDR2 is FQNEAQ (reference sequence). The CDR3 bases are TGTGCCAGCAGCTCCGGGACAGGGGGATCTAGCACAGATACGCAGTATTTT. It specifies CASSSGTGGSSTDTQYF.

The rearrangement uses TRBV10-1 and TRBJ2-5, with 7 bases lining up with TRBD2. Losses at the gene ends were 5 bases for V and 2 bases for J; bases not matched to a gene: 8. The CDR3 is 15 amino acids. Germline lookup yields CDR1 WNHNN and CDR2 SYGVQD (reference sequence). This chain's CDR3 is CASSTGLGSQETQYF. CDR3 DNA: TGCGCCAGCAGTACTGGACTAGGATCACAAGAGACCCAGTACTTC.

The chain has TRBV4-1 and TRBJ1-1, with 8 positions matching TRBD1. CDR1 MGHRA and CDR2 YSYEKL come from the germline V gene. Losses at the gene ends were 1 base for V and 5 bases for J; bases not matched to a gene: 6. The CDR3 covers 15 residues. CDR3 sequence: CASSQAQGAGTEAFF. In DNA form, the CDR3 reads TGCGCCAGCAGCCAAGCTCAGGGGGCGGGTACTGAAGCTTTCTTT.

V and J are TRBV23-1 and TRBJ1-4; weak D call: TRBD1 (6 bases). TRBV23-1 is noted as an ORF with a role that remains uncertain. The CDR3 is made up of 15 amino acids. The V end was cut by 0 bases, the J end by 7 bases, with 12 bases between. The CDR3 region is CASSQSTQGCEKLFF. CDR3 bases: TGCGCCAGCAGTCAATCGACACAGGGATGTGAAAAACTGTTTTTT.

This CDR3 is CASSRLGQGADAFF. The CDR3 coding sequence is TGTGCCAGCAGCCGTCTCGGACAGGGGGCCGATGCTTTCTTT. The chain has TRBV6-6 and TRBJ1-1, with TRBD1 matching over 11 bases. CDR1 and CDR2 from the germline V gene are MNHNY and SVGAGI (reference sequence). CDR3 length equals 14 residues. J gave up 11 bases and V 6 bases, and 11 bases lay outside the gene matches.

This clone showed up just once. CDR3 DNA sequence: TGCGCCAGCAGCTTGGAGGCGGGGGGGAATTACAATGAGCAGTTCTTC. Protein product: CASSLEAGGNYNEQFF. The chain uses TRBV5-1 and TRBJ2-1, with 9 bases identical to TRBD2. Germline trimming cut 0 bases from V and 4 bases from J; bases unmatched to any gene: 5. The CDR3 has 16 amino acids. Germline CDR1 reads SGHRS; CDR2 reads YFSETQ.

The V call is TRBV4-2, the J call TRBJ2-1; 11 bases map to TRBD2. Trimming at V came to 1 base and at J to 7 bases, leaving 6 bases not matched to a gene. CDR1 and CDR2 from the germline V gene are LGHNA and YNFKEQ. This CDR3 contains 16 residues. This CDR3 reads CASSQGSSGGSNEQFF. The CDR3 DNA reads TGTGCCAGCAGCCAAGGTTCTAGCGGGGGGTCAAATGAGCAGTTCTTC.

The chain recombines TRBV10-2 with TRBJ1-2; no reliable D call. The CDR3 is 15 residues long. CDR1 WSHSY and CDR2 SAAADI come from the germline V gene. Trimming took off 0 bases at V and 2 bases at J, with 10 bases between the two ends. Written as DNA, the CDR3 is TGCGCCAGCAGTGAGTCCGGGGTGGGGAACTATGGCTACACCTTC. Protein product: CASSESGVGNYGYTF.

This clone was found many times. J is TRBJ2-4 and V is TRBV4-2; 10 positions agree with TRBD1. The V gene end was trimmed by 8 bases and the J gene end by 7 bases; junction bases not matched to a gene: 11. CDR1 LGHNA and CDR2 YNFKEQ come from the germline V gene. The CDR3 has 15 amino acids. The CDR3 DNA follows: TGTGCCAGCCGACCCGCGCCGGGACAGGGGAACATTCAGTACTTC. Translating it yields CASRPAPGQGNIQYF.

Only one count was recorded for this clone. This rearrangement joins TRBV29-1 to TRBJ1-2; TRBD1 matches at 7 bases. V dropped 0 bases and J dropped 7; count of bases not matched to a gene: 11. Germline assignment: CDR1 SQVTM and CDR2 ANQGSEA. This CDR3 comprises 15 residues. CDR3 coding DNA: TGCAGCGTTGAAGAACCGGACCGACAGGGAGGTGGCTACACCTTC. Translating gives CSVEEPDRQGGGYTF.

The chain carries TRBV10-1 and TRBJ2-7, with a tentative D call TRBD1 (6 bases). The CDR3 loop spans 18 amino acids. CDR1 and CDR2 from the germline V gene are WNHNN and SYGVQD (reference sequence). V dropped 2 bases and J dropped 2 bases, with 22 bases sitting between them. The CDR3 reads CASSEPPWRPWGPYEQYV. CDR3 DNA sequence: TGCGCCAGCAGTGAGCCCCCTTGGCGGCCGTGGGGGCCCTACGAGCAGTACGTC.